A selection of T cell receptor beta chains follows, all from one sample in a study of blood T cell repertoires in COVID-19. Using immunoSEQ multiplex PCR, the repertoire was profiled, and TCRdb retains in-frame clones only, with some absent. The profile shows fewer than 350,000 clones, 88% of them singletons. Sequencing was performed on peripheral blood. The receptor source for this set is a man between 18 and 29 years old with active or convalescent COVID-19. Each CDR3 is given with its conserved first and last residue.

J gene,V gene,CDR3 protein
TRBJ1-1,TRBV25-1,CASSQGANTEAFF
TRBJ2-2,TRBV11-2,CASSAQTSPGELFF
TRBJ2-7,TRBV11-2,CASSLAGAPGQYF
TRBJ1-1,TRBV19,CASSGTQGAFF
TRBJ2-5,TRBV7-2,CASSLWGLAVEQETQYF
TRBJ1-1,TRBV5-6,CASSWDRGKGEAFF
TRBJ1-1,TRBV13,CASSLGRGSTEAFF
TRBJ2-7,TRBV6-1,CASSESIGDSPYEQYF
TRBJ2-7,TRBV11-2,CASSLDPGLSYEQYF
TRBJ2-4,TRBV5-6,CASSLGAQNIQYF
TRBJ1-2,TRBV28,CASNSGGGGARYGYTF